This T cell receptor beta chain was profiled in a study of blood T cell repertoires in COVID-19. The overall study: Spain, Italy and the United States supplied samples that represented acute and convalescent COVID-19. In each case, the material was cDNA or gDNA derived from T cells, B-cell-depleted T cells, or PBMCs.

Original handling: Reference gene primers were amplified, and this amplification served to estimate nucleated cell counts. Here immunoSEQ multiplex PCR was the method, and the copy in TCRdb shows in-frame clones only, minus some. V, J and clone size derive from that table, while D and trimming were established from the DNA sequence. In the table there are about 220,000 clones, about 86% of which are singletons. The sequenced sample consisted of peripheral blood. The clonotype originates from a woman aged 25 to 39 who had recovered from COVID-19.

CDR3 in amino acids: CASSTLGAYNSPLHF. In nucleotides, the CDR3 is TGCGCCAGCAGTACGCTCGGGGCCTATAATTCACCCCTCCACTTT. The chain joins TRBV4-3 to TRBJ1-6, with D uncertain. The CDR3 length is 15 residues. Trimming removed 6 bases from V and 2 bases from J, with 11 bases in between. Germline-derived CDR1 and CDR2 are LGHNA and YSLEER.